This T cell receptor beta chain was captured in a study of control samples from healthy donors and cancer patients. The germline V and J ends were trimmed by 6 bases and 3 bases, with 11 bases remaining between them. The CDR3 is made up of 12 amino acids. Germline V lookup: CDR1 SQVTM, CDR2 ANQGSEA. The protocol was immunoSEQ multiplex PCR, while the TCRdb copy is restricted to in-frame clones and leaves out a portion. The sample comprises approximately 97,000 clones, about 86% of which are singletons, and around 14% rests with the top ten. The TCR was taken from a man in his thirties or forties in good health. The sequenced sample was blood. The V and J genes are TRBV29-1 and TRBJ2-5; D not resolved. The CDR3 coding sequence is TGCAGCGTGCGACACGCCGAAGAGACCCAGTACTTC. Its translation is CSVRHAEETQYF.